This T cell receptor beta chain originates from a study of blood T cell repertoires in COVID-19. Across the study: Some COVID-19 samples were acute and others convalescent; all came from the United States, Italy and Spain.

Profiled with immunoSEQ multiplex PCR; TCRdb holds only in-frame clones, not every one. The data contain about 140,000 clones, 70% to 90% of them singletons. Enrollees, about 18 to 90 years old, lived in approximately 25 US areas. Cohort assignment relied on participant-reported clinical history. Trimming took off 3 bases at V and 0 bases at J, with 4 bases between the two ends. This CDR3 is 13 amino acids long. Germline loops: CDR1 LGHDT, CDR2 YNNKEL (reference sequence). Specimen: PBMCs or T cells enriched from blood (not recorded which). V gene TRBV3-1 (or the pseudogene TRBV3-2) combines with J gene TRBJ2-3, with no clear D. The clonotype originates from a woman aged 45-60 years with acute COVID-19. The CDR3 nucleotides read TGTGCCAGCAGCCATACTAGCACAGATACGCAGTATTTT. The encoded protein is CASSHTSTDTQYF.